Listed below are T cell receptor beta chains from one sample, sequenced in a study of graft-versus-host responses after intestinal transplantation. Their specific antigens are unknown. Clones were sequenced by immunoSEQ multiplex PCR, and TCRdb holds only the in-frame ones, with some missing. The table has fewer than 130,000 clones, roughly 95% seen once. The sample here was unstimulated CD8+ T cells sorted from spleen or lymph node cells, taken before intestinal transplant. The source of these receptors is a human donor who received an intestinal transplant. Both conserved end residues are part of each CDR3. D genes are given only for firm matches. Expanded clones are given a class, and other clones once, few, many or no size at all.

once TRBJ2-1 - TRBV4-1 CASSPPGDNEQFF TGCGCCAGCAGCCCGCCTGGGGACAATGAGCAGTTCTTC
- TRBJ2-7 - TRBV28 CASSPRTVSSYEQYF TGTGCCAGCAGTCCCCGGACTGTTAGCTCCTACGAGCAGTACTTC
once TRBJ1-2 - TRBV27 CASSPWTANYGHTF TGTGCCAGCAGTCCGTGGACAGCTAACTATGGCCACACCTTC
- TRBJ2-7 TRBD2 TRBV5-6 CASSLTSAYYEQYF TGTGCCAGCAGCCTAACTAGCGCTTACTACGAGCAGTACTTC
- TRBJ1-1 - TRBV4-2 CASSQGLTEAFF TGTGCCAGCAGCCAAGGTCTGACTGAAGCTTTCTTT
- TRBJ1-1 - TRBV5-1 CASSLVSNLNTEAFF TGCGCCAGCAGCTTGGTTTCAAATTTGAACACTGAAGCTTTCTTT
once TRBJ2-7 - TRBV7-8 CASSPEEGPHEQYF TGTGCCAGCAGCCCGGAGGAGGGCCCCCACGAGCAGTACTTC
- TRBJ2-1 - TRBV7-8 CASSLVGRGGGNEQFF TGTGCCAGCAGCTTAGTGGGCAGGGGGGGTGGGAATGAGCAGTTCTTC
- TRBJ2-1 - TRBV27 CASSLGTSSYNEQFF TGTGCCAGCAGTTTAGGGACCTCCTCCTACAATGAGCAGTTCTTC
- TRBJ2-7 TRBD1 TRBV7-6 CASSLGAGGYEQYF TGTGCCAGCAGCTTAGGGGCAGGGGGTTACGAGCAGTACTTC
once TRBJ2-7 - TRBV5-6 CASSWGVSSYEQYF TGTGCCAGCAGCTGGGGGGTAAGCTCCTACGAGCAGTACTTC
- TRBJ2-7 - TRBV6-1 CASGGPNYEQYF TGTGCCAGCGGGGGACCGAACTACGAGCAGTACTTC
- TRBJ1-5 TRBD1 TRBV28 CASGLGDRNF TGTGCCAGCGGCCTCGGGGACAGGAATTTT
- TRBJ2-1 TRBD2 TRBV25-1 CASSGFYNEQFF TGTGCCTCTAGCGGGTTTTACAATGAGCAGTTCTTC
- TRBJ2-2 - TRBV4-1 CASSHDHRETGELFF TGCGCCAGCAGCCATGATCATAGGGAAACCGGGGAGCTGTTTTTT
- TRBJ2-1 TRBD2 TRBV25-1 CASSELTSGSYNEQFF TGTGCCAGCAGTGAATTAACTAGCGGGTCTTACAATGAGCAGTTCTTC
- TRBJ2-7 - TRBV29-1 CSVVTGTMDHEQYF TGCAGCGTAGTGACCGGGACCATGGACCACGAGCAGTACTTC
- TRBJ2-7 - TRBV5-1 CASSLKQSDYEQYF TGCGCCAGCAGTCTTAAACAGAGTGACTACGAGCAGTACTTC
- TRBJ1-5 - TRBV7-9 CASSGDNNQPQHF TGTGCCAGCAGCGGGGACAACAATCAGCCCCAGCATTTT
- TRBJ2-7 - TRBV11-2 CASSLNSYEQYF TGTGCCAGCAGCTTAAACTCCTACGAGCAGTACTTC
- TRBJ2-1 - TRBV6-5 CASSLGLLGEQFF TGTGCCAGCAGTTTGGGACTCTTGGGGGAGCAGTTCTTC
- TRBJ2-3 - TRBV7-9 CASSPDSGTTDTQYF TGTGCCAGCAGCCCGGACAGTGGGACCACAGATACGCAGTATTTT
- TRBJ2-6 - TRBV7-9 CASSLVNRIYSGANVLTF TGTGCCAGCAGCTTAGTTAACAGAATCTACTCTGGGGCCAACGTCCTGACTTTC
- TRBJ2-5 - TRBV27 CASSIRLAEQETQYF TGTGCCAGCAGTATCCGGCTGGCAGAACAAGAGACCCAGTACTTC
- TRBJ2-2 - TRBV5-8 CASSSIRDTSTGELFF TGTGCCAGCAGCTCGATAAGGGACACCTCTACCGGGGAGCTGTTTTTT
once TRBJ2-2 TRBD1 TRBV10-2 CASRIGTATLTGELFF TGCGCCAGCAGGATTGGGACAGCCACCTTAACCGGGGAGCTGTTTTTT
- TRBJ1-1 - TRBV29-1 CSVEEALGTEAFF TGCAGCGTTGAAGAGGCCCTGGGTACTGAAGCTTTCTTT
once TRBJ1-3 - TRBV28 CASSPTPGGSGNTIYF TGTGCCAGCAGTCCAACCCCCGGGGGCTCTGGAAACACCATATATTTT
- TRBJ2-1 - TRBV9 CASSVGDYNEQFF TGTGCCAGCAGCGTAGGAGATTACAATGAGCAGTTCTTC
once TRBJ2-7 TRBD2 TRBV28 CASSSTGTSGRYEQYF TGTGCCAGCAGTTCCACTGGGACTAGCGGGAGATACGAGCAGTACTTC
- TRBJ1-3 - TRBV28 CASSYRGPGNTIYF TGTGCCAGCAGTTACAGAGGCCCTGGAAACACCATATATTTT
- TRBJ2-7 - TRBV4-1 CASSPADPGRYEQYF TGCGCCAGCAGCCCGGCAGACCCGGGCCGCTACGAGCAGTACTTC
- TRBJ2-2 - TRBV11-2 CASSLQPNTGELFF TGTGCCAGCAGCTTACAGCCGAACACCGGGGAGCTGTTTTTT
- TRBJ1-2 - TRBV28 CASSFPEGTNYGYTF TGTGCCAGCAGTTTCCCCGAGGGCACCAACTATGGCTACACCTTC
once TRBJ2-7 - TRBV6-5 CASSYRDGGAYEQYF TGTGCCAGCAGTTATAGGGACGGAGGGGCCTACGAGCAGTACTTC
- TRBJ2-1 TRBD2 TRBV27 CASSPYPLARTYNEQFF TGTGCCAGCAGTCCTTACCCACTAGCGCGAACCTACAATGAGCAGTTCTTC